This TCR beta chain is drawn from a study of shared clonotypes between healthy human individuals. The CDR3 totals 17 residues. From germline, CDR1 is SNHLY and CDR2 FYNNEI. V was clipped by 8 bases and J by 5 bases; unmatched bases: 15. The repertoire was sequenced with immunoSEQ multiplex PCR; TCRdb's copy has only in-frame clones and lacks some. The profile shows about 1.1 million clones, about 72% of them singletons. The receptor's source is a man between 18 and 29 years old in good health. Some clones in this sample may be carry-over from other donors' samples. Sample: memory CD4+ T cells from PBMCs. Noted subset: CD45RA-negative fraction. The chain has TRBV2 and TRBJ2-3, with 11 bases matching TRBD2. CDR3 in DNA: TGTGCCAGCCAAATTTTAGCGGGAGGGCCCAGGGAAGATACGCAGTATTTT. Translation: CASQILAGGPREDTQYF.